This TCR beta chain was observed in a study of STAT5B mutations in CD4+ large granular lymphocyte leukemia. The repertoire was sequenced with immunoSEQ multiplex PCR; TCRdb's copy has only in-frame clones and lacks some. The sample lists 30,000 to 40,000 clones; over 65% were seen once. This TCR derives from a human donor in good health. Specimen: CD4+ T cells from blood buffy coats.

The CDR3: CASSHRLQMNTGELFF. DNA of the CDR3: TGCGCCAGCAGCCATCGTCTACAGATGAACACCGGGGAGCTGTTTTTT. The chain employs TRBV4-1 and TRBJ2-2; no clear D gene. The CDR3 loop spans 16 amino acids. Per the germline V gene, CDR1 is MGHRA and CDR2 is YSYEKL. Trimming stripped 3 bases from V and 1 base from J, with 12 bases between.